Presented here are 29 T cell receptor beta chains from one specimen sequenced in a study of OX40 agonist ivuxolimab in advanced cancers. Some clones are missing from TCRdb's copy, which holds only in-frame ones; the method was immunoSEQ multiplex PCR. Counted here are approximately 98,000 clones, under 95% occurring once; the ten biggest clones make up under 0.85%. This material consisted of CD4+ or CD8+ T cells sorted from blood, taken in a trial of the OX40 agonist ivuxolimab. All receptors derive from an adult with an advanced solid tumor such as melanoma, head and neck, liver or kidney cancer.

V usage is TRBV7-9 and J usage is TRBJ2-1, with 7 bases lining up with TRBD1. Germline CDR1 reads SEHNR; CDR2 reads FQNEAQ (reference sequence). There are 14 residues in the CDR3. V lost 2 bases to trimming and J lost 8 bases; unmatched junction nucleotides: 6. The CDR3: CASSLRQGDDEQFF. The CDR3 DNA reads as TGTGCCAGCAGCTTACGACAGGGTGACGATGAGCAGTTCTTC.

The chain joins TRBV5-4 to TRBJ2-2; TRBD2 aligns across 11 bases. Per germline, CDR1 SGHNT and CDR2 YYREEE (reference sequence). V was clipped by 4 bases and J by 0 bases; unmatched bases: 5. This CDR3 has 17 amino acids. The CDR3 protein is CASSPGTSGSNTGELFF. The DNA for the CDR3 is TGTGCCAGCAGCCCCGGGACTAGCGGTTCGAACACCGGGGAGCTGTTTTTT.

The rearrangement uses TRBV9 and TRBJ2-2, with 10 bases fitting TRBD2. The CDR3 contains 16 residues. Germline values: CDR1 SGDLS, CDR2 YYNGEE. V trimming: 0 bases; J trimming: 4 bases; junction bases outside the gene matches: 3. CDR3 loop: CASSVALAGATGELFF. DNA of the CDR3: TGTGCCAGCAGCGTAGCTCTAGCGGGGGCCACCGGGGAGCTGTTTTTT. Complete variable domain (other parts from reference TRBV9 and TRBJ2-2): DSGVTQTPKHLITATGQRVTLRCSPRSGDLSVYWYQQSLDQGLQFLIQYYNGEERAKGNILERFSAQQFPDLHSELNLSSLELGDSALYFCASSVALAGATGELFFGEGSRLTVL.

The chain uses TRBV11-1 and TRBJ2-3; D is uncertain. Between the trimmed V and J ends, which lost 6 bases and 8 bases, there was a span of 18 bases. From germline, CDR1 is SGHAT and CDR2 FQDESV (reference sequence). The CDR3 spans 14 residues. CDR3 in amino acids: CASSLKPRMGTQYF. Here the CDR3 DNA reads TGTGCCAGCAGTCTAAAGCCTAGGATGGGTACGCAGTATTTT.

The chain recombines TRBV30 with TRBJ2-2; tentative D call: TRBD2 (7 bases). Trimming shortened V by 3 bases and J by 4 bases, and 12 bases separated the two germline ends. The CDR3 length is 14 residues. Germline V gene sequence: CDR1 GTSNPN, CDR2 SVGIG (reference sequence). CDR3 in amino acids: CAWRGGALTGELFF. The CDR3, as DNA: TGTGCCTGGAGGGGGGGGGCCCTCACCGGGGAGCTGTTTTTT.

The gene calls are TRBV7-8 and TRBJ2-3; D assignment may be TRBD1 or TRBD2 (5 bases each). Trimming took 8 bases from V and 1 from J, leaving 16 bases between them. The CDR3 covers 15 residues. CDR1 and CDR2 (germline): SGHVS, FQNEAQ. The chain's CDR3 is CASGSRGAGTDTQYF. Written as DNA, the CDR3 is TGTGCCAGCGGTAGCAGAGGGGCCGGCACAGATACGCAGTATTTT.

The rearrangement joins TRBV7-2 to TRBJ1-5; D is ambiguous. V shed 4 bases and J shed 9 bases, with 10 bases lying between them. The germline V gene encodes CDR1 SGHTA and CDR2 FQGNSA. There are 12 residues in the CDR3. Here the CDR3 reads CASSSPARPQHF. Here the CDR3 DNA reads TGTGCCAGCAGCTCCCCAGCGCGGCCCCAGCATTTT.

The genes are TRBV9 and TRBJ1-1; no clear D gene. There are 15 residues in the CDR3. V was pared by 1 base and J by 2 bases, with 12 bases between. The germline V gene encodes CDR1 SGDLS and CDR2 YYNGEE. The DNA for the CDR3 is TGTGCCAGCAGCGTACAAGGGTGGGGAAACACTGAAGCTTTCTTT. Amino acid sequence: CASSVQGWGNTEAFF. The full variable domain, rest sourced from reference TRBV9 and TRBJ1-1, is DSGVTQTPKHLITATGQRVTLRCSPRSGDLSVYWYQQSLDQGLQFLIQYYNGEERAKGNILERFSAQQFPDLHSELNLSSLELGDSALYFCASSVQGWGNTEAFFGQGTRLTVV.

A single count supports this clone. The chain uses TRBV30 and TRBJ2-5; D assignment may be TRBD1 or TRBD2 (6 bases each). CDR1 and CDR2 from the germline V gene are GTSNPN and SVGIG (reference sequence). Trimming took 3 bases from V and 4 from J, leaving 15 bases between them. The CDR3 has 14 residues. The CDR3 nucleotides read TGTGCCTGGAGGAGCCCGGGGGCCGGAGAGACCCAGTACTTC. Its translation is CAWRSPGAGETQYF.

This chain joins TRBV19 and TRBJ2-5; D possibly corresponds to TRBD1 (6 bases). Germline V lookup: CDR1 LNHDA, CDR2 SQIVND (reference sequence). The V gene lost 4 bases and the J gene lost 5 bases, with 23 bases spanning the gap. This CDR3 spans 17 amino acids. The CDR3, as DNA: TGTGCCAGTAGTAACAGAAGAGTAGGCAGGCAGGGGGAGACCCAGTACTTC. Its protein product is CASSNRRVGRQGETQYF.

The chain couples TRBV6-1 to TRBJ2-7; tentatively, D is TRBD1 (5 bases). Looked up from germline, CDR1 is MNHNS and CDR2 is SASEGT. CDR3 size: 11 residues. Deletions cut 8 bases from V and 6 bases from J, with 11 bases between. CDR3 bases: TGTGCCAGCGCTCAGGGCACCGAGCAGTACTTC. It yields the protein CASAQGTEQYF.

The chain combines TRBV14 with TRBJ2-1; weak D call: TRBD1 (5 bases). The V end was cut by 6 bases, the J end by 7 bases, with 10 bases between. Looked up from germline, CDR1 is SGHDN and CDR2 is FVKESK. The CDR3 loop spans 12 amino acids. CDR3 DNA: TGTGCCAGCAGGGGTCAGGGTAATGAGCAGTTCTTC. Its translation: CASRGQGNEQFF.

The chain has TRBV9 and TRBJ2-1, with no clear D. CDR1 and CDR2 from the germline V gene are SGDLS and YYNGEE. This CDR3 is built from 15 residues. V dropped 0 bases and J dropped 6 bases, with 13 bases sitting between them. CDR3 in DNA: TGTGCCAGCAGCGTAGGGCAGGAGCCCCTCAATGAGCAGTTCTTC. Translating gives CASSVGQEPLNEQFF.

The CDR3 coding sequence is TGTGCCAGCAGAGGGGCTTCTAGCGGGAGCTACGAGCAGTACTTC. Translating gives CASRGASSGSYEQYF. The chain couples TRBV6-5 to TRBJ2-7; 10 bases line up with TRBD2. The CDR3 has 15 residues. Germline V gene data show CDR1 as MNHEY and CDR2 as SVGAGI. V was clipped by 6 bases and J by 3 bases; unmatched bases: 8.

The gene calls are TRBV11-3 and TRBJ2-5, with D perhaps given as TRBD1 or TRBD2 (6 bases each). Trimming took 2 bases from V and 1 from J, leaving 11 bases between them. There are 15 residues in the CDR3. CDR1 is SGHNT, CDR2 YENEEA, per germline. CDR3 amino acids: CASSLRGVSQETQYF. CDR3 nucleotide sequence: TGTGCCAGCAGCTTAAGGGGGGTGAGCCAAGAGACCCAGTACTTC.

This clone was recorded a few times. This chain uses TRBV6-6 with TRBJ1-5, with D possibly matching TRBD1 (5 bases). In germline, CDR1 is MNHNY, CDR2 SVGAGI (reference sequence). The CDR3 contains 12 residues. The V and J ends lost 9 bases and 1 base respectively, with 7 bases between them. This CDR3 is CASRDSNQPQHF. DNA for the CDR3: TGTGCCAGTAGGGACAGCAATCAGCCCCAGCATTTT.

The chain employs TRBV10-2 and TRBJ2-5; TRBD2 aligns across 8 bases. In germline, CDR1 is WSHSY, CDR2 SAAADI. The CDR3 consists of 14 residues. Trimming removed 4 bases from V and 4 bases from J; junction bases left unmatched: 5. CDR3 region: CASSVQAGAETQYF. The CDR3 DNA follows: TGCGCCAGCAGTGTCCAAGCGGGAGCAGAGACCCAGTACTTC.

The chain joins TRBV7-9 to TRBJ1-2, with D hard to call. CDR1 is SEHNR, CDR2 FQNEAQ, per germline (reference sequence). V gave up 1 base and J gave up 3 bases, with 12 bases separating them. This CDR3 spans 15 amino acids. The CDR3 loop is CASSLGAATHYGYTF. The CDR3 DNA reads TGTGCCAGCAGCTTAGGGGCAGCCACCCACTATGGCTACACCTTC. Combining the CDR3 with reference TRBV7-9 and TRBJ1-2 gives the whole variable domain DTGVSQNPRHKITKRGQNVTFRCDPISEHNRLYWYRQTLGQGPEFLTYFQNEAQLEKSRLLSDRFSAERPKGSFSTLEIQRTEQGDSAMYLCASSLGAATHYGYTFGSGTRLTVV.

This clone has only one observation. The genes are TRBV4-1 and TRBJ1-5, with D maybe TRBD1 (6 bases). V gave up 0 bases and J gave up 4 bases, with 16 bases separating them. Germline CDR1 MGHRA, CDR2 YSYEKL. The CDR3 loop spans 17 amino acids. CDR3 amino acids: CASSQEGAGLPNQPQHF. As DNA, the CDR3 is TGCGCCAGCAGCCAAGAGGGGGCCGGCCTACCTAATCAGCCCCAGCATTTT.

This rearrangement joins TRBV27 to TRBJ2-7; 9 positions match TRBD1. The CDR3 spans 16 residues. Trimming took 6 bases from V and 3 from J; bases not matched to a gene: 12. Germline V gene data show CDR1 as MNHEY and CDR2 as SMNVEV (reference sequence). The CDR3 DNA reads TGTGCCAGCAGGAAGACTCCCGGGACAGGGAACTACGAGCAGTACTTC. It yields the protein CASRKTPGTGNYEQYF.

V and J are TRBV6-6 and TRBJ2-7; either TRBD1 or TRBD2 may supply D (5 bases each). Trimming left V 4 bases short and J 7 bases short, with 17 bases between. This CDR3 comprises 14 residues. Germline CDR1 and CDR2: MNHNY and SVGAGI (reference sequence). For the CDR3, the DNA is TGTGCCAGCAGTTCCGGGACCGCGGTAGGAGAGCAGTACTTC. Translation: CASSSGTAVGEQYF.

This chain uses TRBV21-1 with TRBJ2-7; whether TRBD1, the table's D call, matches the DNA was not checked. TRBV21-1 is a known pseudogene. There are 18 residues in the CDR3. This chain's CDR3 is CASLDPVTGGFTMDEQYF. The CDR3 DNA reads as TGTGCCAGCCTCGACCCTGTCACAGGGGGCTTCACCATGGACGAGCAGTACTTC.

The V gene is TRBV23-1, the J gene TRBJ2-7, with unresolved D. TRBV23-1 is an ORF, and what it does is uncertain. The CDR3 extends over 14 amino acids. The V end was cut by 4 bases, the J end by 2 bases, with 12 bases between. This chain's CDR3 is CASSPNGSTYEQYF. For the CDR3, the DNA is TGCGCCAGCAGTCCGAACGGGTCAACCTACGAGCAGTACTTC.

The chain carries TRBV9 and TRBJ2-3; TRBD2 is a possible D gene (7 bases). V lost 0 bases, J lost 1 base, and 12 bases lay in between. The CDR3 sequence is 16 residues long. Germline V gene sequence: CDR1 SGDLS, CDR2 YYNGEE. CDR3 region: CASSVGGGAGTDTQYF. Written as DNA, the CDR3 is TGTGCCAGCAGCGTAGGTGGGGGGGCGGGCACAGATACGCAGTATTTT. The complete variable domain, with remaining parts taken from reference TRBV9 and TRBJ2-3, reads DSGVTQTPKHLITATGQRVTLRCSPRSGDLSVYWYQQSLDQGLQFLIQYYNGEERAKGNILERFSAQQFPDLHSELNLSSLELGDSALYFCASSVGGGAGTDTQYFGPGTRLTVL.

This clone showed up just a few times. The chain is built from TRBV20-1 and TRBJ1-1; no reliable D call. V was trimmed by 1 base and J by 3 bases, leaving 3 bases between them. Germline V gene data show CDR1 as DFQATT and CDR2 as SNEGSKA (reference sequence). The CDR3 is made up of 11 amino acids. The CDR3 is CSARGDTEAFF. The CDR3 DNA reads as TGCAGTGCTAGAGGCGACACTGAAGCTTTCTTT.

The table lists this clone with a few counts. The chain recombines TRBV6-1 with TRBJ1-2; D remains ambiguous. This CDR3 has 11 amino acids. Germline values: CDR1 MNHNS, CDR2 SASEGT. Trimming left V 7 bases short and J 8 bases short, with 11 bases between. The CDR3 DNA sequence: TGTGCCAGCAAAGACTCGGGGGGCTACACCTTC. This translates into CASKDSGGYTF.

The chain joins TRBV7-8 to TRBJ1-2; D remains ambiguous. V dropped 5 bases and J dropped 3 bases, with 16 bases sitting between them. The CDR3 sequence is 15 residues long. Germline CDR1 reads SGHVS; CDR2 reads FQNEAQ. CDR3 sequence: CASSPAITRYYGYTF. The CDR3 coding sequence is TGTGCCAGCAGCCCCGCGATAACGAGGTACTATGGCTACACCTTC.

V is TRBV6-5 and J is TRBJ2-5, with 7 bases matching TRBD1. The tail of the sequence fits TRBJ2-7 better, so the J call may be wrong. This CDR3 spans 15 amino acids. In germline, CDR1 is MNHEY, CDR2 SVGAGI. Written as DNA, the CDR3 is TGTGCCAGCAGTTCGACAGGGCCCTCTACCTACGAGCAGTACTTC. Its translation is CASSSTGPSTYEQYF.

The count of this clone is one. The chain couples TRBV6-1 to TRBJ1-2; the match to TRBD1 covers 10 bases. This CDR3 region has 14 residues. Germline V gene data show CDR1 as MNHNS and CDR2 as SASEGT. Unmatched junction bases numbered 2, after V lost 6 bases and J lost 1 base. Here the CDR3 DNA reads TGTGCCAGCAGCTGGGACAGGGGTAACTATGGCTACACCTTC. Its protein is CASSWDRGNYGYTF.